A single sample is the source of the 16 T cell receptor beta chains below, sequenced in a study of T cells in women clearing cervical HPV infection. Some clones are missing from TCRdb's copy, which holds only in-frame ones; the method was immunoSEQ multiplex PCR. The table lists tens of thousands of clones. The sequenced sample consisted of blood buffy coat. The receptor source for this set is a woman aged 18 to 75 with a cervical HPV16 infection that either progressed to CIN3+ or cleared (not recorded which).

Concerning this clone: The read finishes 3 residues shy of the CDR3 end, and the germline J gene is used to complete it. V usage is TRBV11-2 and J usage is TRBJ2-4; possible D gene TRBD1, 6 bases. This CDR3 spans 15 amino acids. CDR1 and CDR2 from the germline V gene are SGHAT and FQNNGV. The CDR3 sequence is CASSLQGYSNQPQYF. Incomplete CDR3 DNA: TGTGCCAGCAGCTTACAGGGGTATAGCAATCAGCCT.

As regards this clone: The CDR3 extends 3 residues past the end of the read, so its final part is completed from the germline J gene. V and J are TRBV5-1 and TRBJ1-6; no firm D call. Germline-derived CDR1 and CDR2 are SGHRS and YFSETQ. The CDR3 length is 13 residues. The covered CDR3 bases are TGCGCCAGCAGCCCCCTAGCCGAGCCCCCC. This encodes CASSPLAEPP. The entire CDR3 protein is CASSPLAEPPLHF.

The CDR3 DNA, read in part, is TGTGCCAGTAGTATAGCAGACTCCTACGAC. As protein: CASSIADSYD. The whole CDR3 reads CASSIADSYDYTF. The V gene is TRBV19, the J gene TRBJ1-2; D ambiguous. From the germline J gene comes the end of the CDR3, since the read stops 3 residues before it. This CDR3 has 13 residues. Germline CDR1 is LNHDA and CDR2 is SQIVND (reference sequence).

A note on this clone: Read sequence stops 3 residues before the CDR3 end, and the germline J gene provides the missing end. This chain uses TRBV6-2 or TRBV6-3 with TRBJ2-7; tentatively, D is TRBD2 (6 bases). The CDR3 spans 13 residues. Germline V CDR1 and CDR2: MNHEY, SVGEGT. V was pared by 7 bases and J by 2 bases, with 12 bases between. The sequenced part of the CDR3 DNA is TGTGCCAGCAATTCCGGGGGTACCTACGAG. As protein: CASNSGGTYE. The CDR3 in full is CASNSGGTYEQYF.

A note on this clone: From the germline J gene comes the end of the CDR3, since the read stops 3 residues before it. The rearrangement links TRBV6-2 or TRBV6-3 to TRBJ1-3; no definite D call. The CDR3 extends over 14 amino acids. CDR1 and CDR2 (germline): MNHEY, SVGEGT. V was cut by 1 base and J by 2 bases, with 6 bases left in between. The CDR3 spells CASSYWAAGNTIYF. Incomplete CDR3 DNA: TGTGCCAGCAGTTACTGGGCAGCTGGAAACACC.

Turning to this clone: The junction departs from the called germline gene at one end, perhaps through a read error. The read ends 3 residues before the CDR3 terminus; that terminus is restored from the germline J gene. Within the sample, other DNA sequences also encode this same CDR3. This chain joins TRBV6-1 and TRBJ1-3; a possible D gene is TRBD1 (5 bases). In germline, CDR1 is MNHNS, CDR2 SASEGT. The CDR3 runs to 16 residues. The sequenced CDR3 bases are TGTGCCAGCAGTGAACAGTGGGGCAACTCTGGAAACACA. This codes for CASSEQWGNSGNT. The whole CDR3 protein reads CASSEQWGNSGNTIYF.

Worth noting for this clone: The read falls 3 residues short of the CDR3 end, and the missing part is taken from the germline J gene. The chain uses TRBV5-1 and TRBJ2-3, with D possibly TRBD2 on 5 matching bases. Trimming stripped 4 bases from V and 4 bases from J, with 16 bases between. Germline values: CDR1 SGHRS, CDR2 YFSETQ. This CDR3 region has 15 residues. CDR3 protein: CASSPEAQRADTQYF. The CDR3 bases that were read are TGCGCCAGCAGCCCGGAGGCACAGAGGGCAGATACG.

Concerning this clone: The read ends 3 residues shy of where the CDR3 ends; the end is completed using the germline J gene. The chain uses TRBV5-6 and TRBJ1-5; TRBD1 aligns across 10 bases. Trimming took 4 bases from V and 3 from J; bases not matched to a gene: 4. The length of the CDR3 is 15 residues. Germline CDR1 and CDR2: SGHDT and YYEEEE. CDR3 amino acids: CASSPGTGDNQPQHF. CDR3 bases read: TGTGCCAGCAGCCCCGGGACAGGGGACAATCAGCCC. Full variable domain (outside the CDR3, taken from reference TRBV5-6 and TRBJ1-5): DAGVTQSPTHLIKTRGQQVTLRCSPKSGHDTVSWYQQALGQGPQFIFQYYEEEERQRGNFPDRFSGHQFPNYSSELNVNALLLGDSALYLCASSPGTGDNQPQHFGDGTRLSIL.

As for this clone: The sequence runs out 3 residues before the end of the CDR3; the remainder is reconstructed from the germline J gene. The genes are TRBV6-4 and TRBJ2-3; the D is unclear. The CDR3 has 12 amino acids. From germline, CDR1 is MRHNA and CDR2 SNTAGT. With 0 bases removed from V and 6 bases from J, the gap between germline ends came to 4 bases. The CDR3 spells CASSDSADTQYF. The sequenced CDR3 bases are TGTGCCAGCAGTGACTCAGCGGATACG.

Details on this clone: The read ends 3 residues before the CDR3 terminus; that terminus is restored from the germline J gene. The V and J genes are TRBV4-2 and TRBJ2-3, with TRBD1 as a possible D gene (5 bases). V was pared by 0 bases and J by 6 bases, with 19 bases between. There are 17 residues in the CDR3. Germline assignment: CDR1 LGHNA and CDR2 YNFKEQ. Incomplete CDR3 DNA: TGTGCCAGCAGCCAAGAACGGATCCCCGCCTCAGGGGATACG. Translated, it gives CASSQERIPASGDT. The CDR3 reads in full as CASSQERIPASGDTQYF.

As regards this clone: The read stops 3 residues short of the end of the CDR3; the missing end is completed from the germline J gene. The chain recombines TRBV11-2 with TRBJ2-2; TRBD2 might be the D (6 bases). Germline V CDR1 and CDR2: SGHAT, FQNNGV. The length of the CDR3 is 14 residues. The V end was cut by 3 bases, the J end by 5 bases, with 10 bases between. The sequenced part of the CDR3 DNA is TGTGCCAGCAGCTTGGAGGGTCAAACCGGGGAG. Translation: CASSLEGQTGE. The full CDR3 sequence reads CASSLEGQTGELFF.

As for this clone: At one end, the junction sequence differs from germline, possibly due to a read error. The read terminates 3 residues ahead of where the CDR3 ends, so the germline J gene completes it. The chain combines TRBV18 with TRBJ2-3; D might be TRBD1 (5 bases). The CDR3 runs to 13 residues. Germline V gives CDR1 KGHSH, CDR2 LQKENI. CDR3 residues: CASSPQGSETQYF. The covered CDR3 bases are TGTGCCAGCTCACCACAGGGGTCAGAGACG.

In the case of this clone: The sequence runs out 3 residues before the end of the CDR3; the remainder is reconstructed from the germline J gene. The chain joins TRBV2 to TRBJ1-1; possibly TRBD1 for D (6 bases). There are 15 residues in the CDR3. Germline V gene lookup returns CDR1 SNHLY and CDR2 FYNNEI. V gave up 2 bases and J gave up 0 bases, with 10 bases separating them. The DNA read from the CDR3 is TGTGCCAGCAGTGAAAGGGCAGGGGTGAACACTGAA. Translating gives CASSERAGVNTE. The whole CDR3 sequence reads CASSERAGVNTEAFF.

As for this clone: With the read ending 3 residues before the CDR3 end, the germline J gene is used to fill in that end. The chain joins TRBV29-1 to TRBJ2-2; D could derive from TRBD1 or TRBD2 (5 bases each). CDR1 and CDR2 (germline): SQVTM, ANQGSEA. The CDR3 extends over 19 amino acids. CDR3 loop: CSVGGWRQGIVSGANVLFF. The part of the CDR3 DNA that was read is TGCAGCGTTGGAGGGTGGCGGCAGGGCATTGTCTCTGGGGCCAACGTG.

On this clone itself: The read halts 3 residues ahead of the CDR3 end, with the missing end drawn from the germline J gene. The V gene is TRBV11-3, the J gene TRBJ2-2, with D possibly being TRBD2 (7 bases). Germline-derived CDR1 and CDR2 are SGHNT and YENEEA. This CDR3 comprises 14 residues. Between the trimmed V and J ends, which lost 5 bases and 4 bases, there was a span of 11 bases. Here the CDR3 reads CASSAGALTGELFF. The CDR3 bases that were read are TGTGCCAGCAGCGCGGGGGCTCTCACCGGGGAG. The entire variable domain, with the rest obtained from reference TRBV11-3 and TRBJ2-2, is as follows: EAGVVQSPRYKIIEKKQPVAFWCNPISGHNTLYWYLQNLGQGPELLIRYENEEAVDDSQLPKDRFSAERLKGVDSTLKIQPAELGDSAVYLCASSAGALTGELFFGEGSRLTVL.

Note on this clone: The read is 3 residues too short to cover the CDR3 end, so that end is filled in from the germline J gene. This rearrangement joins TRBV4-1 to TRBJ1-1; D is uncertain. The V and J ends lost 6 bases and 5 bases respectively, with 22 bases between them. The CDR3 runs to 16 residues. Germline CDR1 and CDR2: MGHRA and YSYEKL. This CDR3 reads CASSTPVGPQGTEAFF. CDR3 DNA, as far as it was read: TGCGCCAGCAGTACCCCTGTAGGGCCCCAAGGGACTGAA.